The sample holds one count of the clone carrying this T cell receptor (beta chain). Its cognate antigen is unknown. The source of the sample is a study of graft-versus-host responses after intestinal transplantation. Study context: As for transplant type, recipients had multivisceral, liver-intestinal, or isolated intestinal grafts. Among the recipients, all got anti-thymocyte globulin induction and then tacrolimus and steroids for about three years. General study results and limits: With peak circulating GvH clone levels came an association with early post-transplant HvG declines.

The data were produced by immunoSEQ multiplex PCR, yet TCRdb's version contains in-frame clones alone and is incomplete. The sample lists fewer than 95,000 clones, approximately 90% occurring once. The CDR3 length is 14 residues. Germline-derived CDR1 and CDR2 are SGHRS and YFSETQ. The V end lost 5 bases, the J end lost 4 bases, and 15 bases lay between the germline ends. This material consisted of unstimulated CD8+ T cells sorted from spleen or lymph node cells, taken before transplant. This receptor was taken from a human donor who was the organ donor for an intestinal transplant. J is TRBJ1-2 and V is TRBV5-1, with D maybe TRBD1 (5 bases). For the CDR3, the DNA is TGCGCCAGCAGTTCTTACACCGGGGGCTATGGCTACACCTTC. Translation gives CASSSYTGGYGYTF.